The 17 T cell receptor beta chains listed next were all sequenced from one sample in a study of shared clonotypes between healthy human individuals. CD45RO-negative CD8 cells positively selected for CCR7 made up the naive population, which excluded terminally differentiated effector memory CD45RA+ cells. Libraries were prepared by immunoSEQ multiplex PCR; TCRdb keeps only in-frame clonotypes and omits some of them. This table has nearly 2 million clones, over 85% appearing once. The sample was naive CD8+ T cells sorted from blood. The receptors originated from a man between 18 and 35 years old in good health.

This rearrangement joins TRBV11-3 to TRBJ2-7; either TRBD1 or TRBD2 may supply D (6 bases each). The CDR3 runs 13 residues. Trimming pared 5 bases from V and 2 bases from J, leaving 10 bases between. Looked up from germline, CDR1 is SGHNT and CDR2 is YENEEA. As DNA, the CDR3 is TGTGCCAGCAGCGCGGGACATACCTACGAGCAGTACTTC. It codes for CASSAGHTYEQYF.

The V gene is TRBV11-2, the J gene TRBJ1-2; perhaps TRBD1 as D (6 bases). Germline CDR1 reads SGHAT; CDR2 reads FQNNGV. The CDR3 totals 14 residues. With 3 bases removed from V and 8 bases from J, the gap between germline ends came to 16 bases. DNA of the CDR3: TGTGCCAGCAGCTTTCCCGATGGGGGGCGAGGCTACACCTTC. Encoded protein: CASSFPDGGRGYTF.

The chain joins TRBV6-5 to TRBJ1-5; unclear D gene. Germline CDR1 is MNHEY and CDR2 is SVGAGI. The V end was cut by 6 bases, the J end by 0 bases, with 12 bases between. The CDR3 runs to 15 residues. This chain's CDR3 is CASSPLPNSNQPQHF. For the CDR3, the DNA is TGTGCCAGCAGCCCCCTTCCCAATAGCAATCAGCCCCAGCATTTT.

The chain is built from TRBV6-5 and TRBJ1-3; D is ambiguous. The CDR3 spans 15 residues. V was pared by 4 bases and J by 0 bases, with 10 bases between. CDR1 is MNHEY, CDR2 SVGAGI, per germline. CDR3 nucleotide sequence: TGTGCCAGCAGTTCCGTGGGAACCTCTGGAAACACCATATATTTT. It translates to CASSSVGTSGNTIYF.

The V gene is TRBV28, the J gene TRBJ1-1; 10 bases align to TRBD1. Germline assignment: CDR1 MDHEN and CDR2 SYDVKM. The CDR3 is 15 amino acids. The trim removed 5 bases at V and 1 base at J, leaving 4 bases unmatched. The CDR3 here is CASSGRQGANTEAFF. Written as DNA, the CDR3 is TGTGCCAGCAGTGGCAGACAGGGGGCGAACACTGAAGCTTTCTTT.

This clone was found once. J is TRBJ1-3 and V is TRBV5-6; D is uncertain. CDR1 and CDR2 from the germline V gene are SGHDT and YYEEEE. This CDR3 comprises 11 residues. V lost 3 bases to trimming and J lost 11 bases, with 9 bases between them. Here the CDR3 DNA reads TGTGCCAGCAGCTCTTCCGGCCCCATATATTTT. As protein: CASSSSGPIYF.

The V and J genes are TRBV11-2 and TRBJ2-5; 7 bases match TRBD2. Germline assignment: CDR1 SGHAT and CDR2 FQNNGV. CDR3 length: 16 residues. Trimming at V came to 4 bases and at J to 4 bases, leaving 12 bases not matched to a gene. The chain's CDR3 is CASSSPPVAGAETQYF. As DNA, the CDR3 is TGTGCCAGCAGCTCACCCCCGGTGGCGGGAGCAGAGACCCAGTACTTC.

The gene calls are TRBV5-6 and TRBJ1-2; 7 bases line up with TRBD1. CDR1 is SGHDT and CDR2 is YYEEEE in the germline V gene. CDR3 length equals 13 residues. After removal of 3 bases from V and 3 bases from J, the junction contained 2 bases not matched to a gene. CDR3 amino acids: CASSSGQHYGYTF. CDR3 bases: TGTGCCAGCAGCTCGGGACAGCACTATGGCTACACCTTC.

The rearrangement links TRBV4-3 to TRBJ2-2; D unresolved. Germline V lookup: CDR1 LGHNA, CDR2 YSLEER. The length of the CDR3 is 12 residues. Deletions cut 4 bases from V and 6 bases from J, with 6 bases between. CDR3: CASSPYSGELFF. The CDR3 nucleotides are TGCGCCAGCAGCCCCTATTCCGGGGAGCTGTTTTTT.

Worth noting for this clone: Other DNA sequences within the sample encode an identical CDR3. V and J are TRBV6-5 and TRBJ2-7, with a tentative D call TRBD2 (6 bases). This CDR3 has 16 residues. Trimming took off 0 bases at V and 0 bases at J, with 12 bases between the two ends. From germline, CDR1 is MNHEY and CDR2 SVGAGI. The CDR3 region is CASSYSTSGSSYEQYF. The CDR3 bases are TGTGCCAGCAGTTACTCGACCTCCGGGAGCTCCTACGAGCAGTACTTC.

Notes on this clone: Other DNA sequences of this sample code for an identical CDR3. V gene TRBV5-1 combines with J gene TRBJ1-1; D gene unclear. V was pared by 4 bases and J by 1 base, with 14 bases between. Germline V gives CDR1 SGHRS, CDR2 YFSETQ. This CDR3 is 15 amino acids long. CDR3 sequence: CASSPWTGGNTEAFF. The CDR3 DNA follows: TGCGCCAGCAGCCCCTGGACGGGAGGGAACACTGAAGCTTTCTTT.

This clone appeared once. V is TRBV28 and J is TRBJ2-5; either TRBD1 or TRBD2 may fit D (5 bases each). Germline CDR1 is MDHEN and CDR2 is SYDVKM. This CDR3 region has 15 residues. V was trimmed by 3 bases and J by 3 bases, leaving 14 bases between them. This CDR3 reads CASSLQGRIKETQYF. For the CDR3, the DNA is TGTGCCAGCAGTTTGCAGGGACGGATTAAAGAGACCCAGTACTTC.

In this sample, this clone turned up once. The gene calls are TRBV5-1 and TRBJ2-7; 8 nucleotides align to TRBD1. CDR1 and CDR2 (germline): SGHRS, YFSETQ. The CDR3 is made up of 15 amino acids. V lost 2 bases to trimming and J lost 2 bases; unmatched junction nucleotides: 6. CDR3 amino acids: CASSFTGQGTYEQYF. The CDR3 nucleotides read TGCGCCAGCAGCTTCACCGGACAGGGTACCTACGAGCAGTACTTC.

The J gene is TRBJ1-4, the V gene TRBV19; 8 nucleotides agree with TRBD1. CDR1 and CDR2 from the germline V gene are LNHDA and SQIVND (reference sequence). This CDR3 comprises 14 residues. The junction had 5 bases not matched to a gene; V was cut back by 10 bases and J by 1 base. Here the CDR3 reads CATFDRGTNEKLFF. The CDR3 DNA sequence: TGTGCCACGTTCGACAGGGGAACTAATGAAAAACTGTTTTTT.

The chain joins TRBV6-1 to TRBJ1-1; unclear D gene. The CDR3 consists of 15 residues. V was shortened by 1 base and J by 1 base, with 10 bases between the two germline ends. The germline V gene has CDR1 MNHNS and CDR2 SASEGT. The CDR3: CASSEEVVQNTEAFF. The DNA of the CDR3 is TGTGCCAGCAGTGAAGAGGTGGTACAGAACACTGAAGCTTTCTTT.

The chain joins TRBV4-1 to TRBJ2-3; D perhaps matches TRBD2 (6 bases). The CDR3 length is 15 residues. V lost 3 bases and J lost 5, with 15 bases in between. In germline, CDR1 is MGHRA, CDR2 YSYEKL. This CDR3 reads CASSHPGAAGDTQYF. The DNA for the CDR3 is TGCGCCAGCAGCCACCCCGGGGCAGCGGGAGATACGCAGTATTTT.

The rearrangement joins TRBV2 to TRBJ2-1; no firm D call. The CDR3 sequence is 12 residues long. Germline loops: CDR1 SNHLY, CDR2 FYNNEI. The V and J ends lost 5 bases and 3 bases respectively, with 5 bases between them. The CDR3 sequence: CASSRIYNEQFF. Here the CDR3 DNA reads TGTGCCAGCAGTAGGATCTACAATGAGCAGTTCTTC.